This T cell receptor beta chain is drawn from a study of shared clonotypes between healthy human individuals (dated by TCRdb to 2018 to 2020). At the level of the whole study: A few men and a couple of women, aged 18 to 49 years, made up the cohort. For each donor, CD4 naive and CD4 memory were each given three plates, CD8 naive was given two plates, and CD8 memory was given one plate. Blood TCR repertoires of about 5 healthy adults were deeply sequenced to estimate repertoire size and the extent of clonotype sharing between individuals. Libraries were prepared and TCR repertoires were sequenced by different laboratories using diverse techniques, in order to increase sequencing depth and limit assay-specific biases. Leukapheresis yielded between about 0.8 and 9.5 billion PBMCs per donor.

Donors were healthy HIV-negative adults with no recently reported acute infections or vaccinations. Only Caucasian adults living in Nashville, Tennessee, USA were represented among the donors. Magnetic negative selection was used to enrich CD4+ T cells, after which naive cells were positively selected on CD45RA and the negative fraction became the memory subset. Blood was obtained by leukapheresis, after which PBMCs were separated by Ficoll-Histopaque density gradient centrifugation and cryopreserved in liquid nitrogen vapor phase. Analytical flow cytometry was used to check the purity and quantity of each magnetically sorted T cell population. Genomic DNA was isolated from each sorted fraction and quantified by UV absorbance on a Nanodrop 2000c. Between the V and J ends, shortened by 5 bases and 4 bases respectively, the junction contains 14 bases. The germline V gene encodes CDR1 MNHEY and CDR2 SVGAGI. The CDR3 spans 14 residues, from the cysteine through the phenylalanine. Only the CDR3 DNA stays, 42 bases, in frame from base 1.

Comments on this clone: Its binding antigen is unknown. No base-level quality is on record; no much larger clone is a single base apart.

TCR CDR3 regions were amplified from genomic DNA by multiplex PCR using the deep immunoSEQ assay. Genomic DNA extracted from each cell subset was distributed evenly over all wells of several immunoSEQ 96-well plates, and each plate served as one replicate. For sorted subsets, each replicate PCR was loaded with 200 to 250 ng genomic DNA, equivalent to 25,000 to 30,000 T cell genomes. The purified libraries were quantified using a Qubit 3.0 fluorometer, sized with a Bioanalyzer 2100, and then quantified again using the KAPA Library Quantification kit. Every immunoSEQ 96-well plate was sequenced on a separate single-read 150-cycle Illumina NextSeq 550 flow cell. Processing in the source paper ran as follows. Because the immunoSEQ output held only junctional sequences and lacked quality scores, the filtering could not match the filtering applied to full-length reads. To assign V/J genes and CDR3, sequences were annotated against IMGT germline references using PyIR, a Python wrapper for IgBLAST v1.9. Reads with weak V/J assignments (E-value above 1e-6), missing CDR3, stop codons, out-of-frame junctions, or ambiguous translated residues were removed. V3J clonotypes were defined as sequences sharing an identical inferred V gene, J gene, and CDR3 amino acid sequence. To compute the percentage overlap between repertoires, the number of shared unique clonotypes was divided by the size of the smaller repertoire. Richness of each repertoire was evaluated using RTK rarefaction, the Chao1 estimator, and Recon v2.1 estimates of unobserved clonotypes. Generation probabilities were computed with OLGA for all TCRbeta clonotypes obtained by the gDNA method from several donors. TCRdb provides this immuneACCESS table in a form limited to in-frame rearrangements. Some clones are lacking; in checked studies, under half of them reflect an unresolved V gene, and why the rest are absent is not known. The V and J calls and the clone size are those of that table, but D and trimming were determined from the DNA. The sample contains millions of clones, 85% to 95% of them found a single time. The ten largest clones represent 0.1% to 0.15% of the sample.

The paper as a whole reports these results and caveats: The genetic and exposure-history diversity represented was limited by the small number of donors. Estimated clonotype richness was generally larger for naive than for memory subsets. Sampling was restricted to blood, and TCR repertoires in tissues likely differ from the TCR repertoires found in blood. Sharing across a few donors was observed for roughly 5.4% of naive CD4, about 4% of naive CD8, 2% to 2.5% of memory CD4, and over 0.3% of memory CD8 clonotypes. Even with the large sequencing depth, rarefaction of the sorted-subset datasets indicated that sequencing was incomplete. Pairwise subsampling led to the expectation that sequencing depth would affect the degree of clonotype sharing among donors. Clonotypes shared by all four sorted-subset donors showed higher generation probabilities than non-shared clonotypes.

The receptor's source is a man in his late teens or twenties in good health. Recombination connected TRBV6-5 to TRBJ1-1; TRBD1 is a possible D gene, resting on 6 matching bases. Sequenced input: naive CD4+ T cells sorted from blood. The intended sense of this specimen's cell subset or site label: CD45RA+ positively selected. The base sequence is TGTGCCAGCAGTCATTCAGGGGTTAGCACTGAAGCTTTCTTT. This yields the protein CASSHSGVSTEAFF.